This is a list of T cell receptor beta chains from one sample in a study of T cell responses to AZD1222 COVID-19 vaccine. Some clones are missing from TCRdb's copy, which holds only in-frame ones; the method was immunoSEQ multiplex PCR. This table holds some 80,000 clones, roughly 82% found once. Sequences were derived from peripheral blood, sampled on day 0 of AZD1222 vaccination. These receptors originate from an adult in good health. Each CDR3 is given with its conserved first and last residue. The order of the fields is V gene, CDR3 length, clone size, D gene, J gene, CDR3 DNA, CDR3 protein. The D gene is left open where the match is weak. Rows give clone size only sometimes, using once, few, many, or a class for an expanded clone.

TRBV19	17	.	TRBD2	TRBJ2-1	TGTGCCAGTAGTAACCTGACTAGCGGGAGGGTAGGAAATGAGCAGTTCTTC	CASSNLTSGRVGNEQFF
TRBV11-2	15	.	.	TRBJ1-4	TGTGCCAGCAGCTTAGAGGGGTTCACTAATGAAAAACTGTTTTTT	CASSLEGFTNEKLFF
TRBV27	14	.	TRBD1	TRBJ1-1	TGTGCCAGCAGTTTAGGGACAGTGAACACTGAAGCTTTCTTT	CASSLGTVNTEAFF
TRBV5-4	16	.	TRBD2	TRBJ2-7	TGTGCCAGCCGGACTAGCGGGGGTTTCCAGCCGGGGAAGCAGTACTTC	CASRTSGGFQPGKQYF
TRBV5-6	11	.	.	TRBJ2-7	TGTGCCAGCAGCTTAACCTACGAGCAGTACTTC	CASSLTYEQYF
TRBV9	12	.	.	TRBJ1-1	TGTGCCAGCAGCGCGACAGAAGCTGAAGCTTTCTTT	CASSATEAEAFF
TRBV29-1	12	.	.	TRBJ2-7	TGCAGCGTCGGGAACAGCGCCTACGAGCAGTACTTC	CSVGNSAYEQYF
TRBV5-1	15	.	TRBD1	TRBJ2-3	TGCGCCAGCAGCTTGGCCGGACAGGGCCCAGATACGCAGTATTTT	CASSLAGQGPDTQYF
TRBV30	13	.	TRBD2	TRBJ2-1	TGTGCCCTAAGACTAGCGGGGTACAATGAGCAGTTCTTC	CALRLAGYNEQFF
TRBV6-1	15	.	TRBD2	TRBJ2-1	TGTGCCAGCGGCCTGAGCGGGGGGGGAGTAAATGAGCAGTTCTTC	CASGLSGGGVNEQFF
TRBV6-2/TRBV6-3	19	.	TRBD1	TRBJ1-2	TGTGCCAGCAGTTCCCTATCGACAGGGAAGGGCCCGAATACAGGAGGCTACACCTTC	CASSSLSTGKGPNTGGYTF
TRBV5-1	15	.	TRBD1	TRBJ1-1	TGCGCCAGCAGCAGGGAGGACAGGGGTGGTACTGAAGCTTTCTTT	CASSREDRGGTEAFF
TRBV10-3	15	.	.	TRBJ2-7	TGTGCCATCAGTCGGCCCGAGGACAGTACCTACGAGCAGTACTTC	CAISRPEDSTYEQYF
TRBV5-1	13	.	.	TRBJ1-3	TGCGCCAGCAGCTTGGACCGGCTGGGCACCATATATTTT	CASSLDRLGTIYF
TRBV18	14	.	TRBD1	TRBJ1-5	TGTGCCAGCTCACGGACAGGGGACAATCAGCCCCAGCATTTT	CASSRTGDNQPQHF
TRBV20-1	10	.	.	TRBJ1-1	TGCAGTGCTAGAGGTACTGAAGCTTTCTTT	CSARGTEAFF
TRBV30	13	few	TRBD1	TRBJ1-3	TGTGCCTGGGAGACAGGGGTTGGAAACACCATATATTTT	CAWETGVGNTIYF
TRBV19	14	.	.	TRBJ1-1	TGTGCCAGCCAGGGACCCCGGATGAACACTGAAGCTTTCTTT	CASQGPRMNTEAFF
TRBV18	16	.	.	TRBJ1-2	TGTGCCAGCTCACCACCGGCGGAACGGACGGGCGGTGGCTACACCTTC	CASSPPAERTGGGYTF
TRBV18	15	.	TRBD2	TRBJ2-2	TGTGCCAGCTCACCAGCGGGAGTGGTATCCGGGGAGCTGTTTTTT	CASSPAGVVSGELFF
TRBV2	14	once	.	TRBJ2-7	TGTGCCAGCAGTGATACAGGCTTCCCCTACGAGCAGTACTTC	CASSDTGFPYEQYF
TRBV15	15	.	TRBD2	TRBJ2-5	TGTGCCACCAGCGGAGCCGGGACTAGTAAAGAGACCCAGTACTTC	CATSGAGTSKETQYF
TRBV7-3	15	once	.	TRBJ2-5	TGTGCCAGCAGCTTAATGGGCGGGAACCAAGAGACCCAGTACTTC	CASSLMGGNQETQYF
TRBV3-1/TRBV3-2	15	.	.	TRBJ1-2	TGTGCCAGCAGTCCAACTAAGCAGGGTAATTTGGGCTACACCTTC	CASSPTKQGNLGYTF
TRBV6-5	13	.	TRBD1	TRBJ1-3	TGTGCCAGCACCGAGACAGGGGGAAACACCATATATTTT	CASTETGGNTIYF
TRBV5-1	15	once	TRBD1	TRBJ1-3	TGCGCCAGCAGCAAGGGACAGGGCTCTGGAAACACCATATATTTT	CASSKGQGSGNTIYF
TRBV19	14	.	TRBD1	TRBJ2-5	TGTGCCAGTAGTCATCCGGGACAGGGGAGGACCCAGTACTTC	CASSHPGQGRTQYF
TRBV18	15	.	.	TRBJ2-3	TGTGCCAGCTCACCACCGAGTAAGGGCACAGATACGCAGTATTTT	CASSPPSKGTDTQYF
TRBV7-3	15	.	.	TRBJ1-1	TGTGCCAGCAGCTTAATCGGGCCGCTGAACACTGAAGCTTTCTTT	CASSLIGPLNTEAFF
TRBV5-1	13	.	.	TRBJ1-5	TGCGCCAGCAGTCGGGACCCCAATCAGCCCCAGCATTTT	CASSRDPNQPQHF
TRBV11-2	12	.	.	TRBJ2-7	TGTGCCAGCAGCCCTCAGCGCCACGAGCAGTACTTC	CASSPQRHEQYF
TRBV9	15	.	.	TRBJ2-5	TGTGCCAGCAGCCCGCGGAGCCTGGGGGGAGAGACCCAGTACTTC	CASSPRSLGGETQYF
TRBV10-1	13	.	.	TRBJ2-1	TGCGCCAGCAGCCATGGGTCAACCGATGAGCAGTTCTTC	CASSHGSTDEQFF
TRBV19	19	.	TRBD2	TRBJ2-2	TGTGCCAGTAGTATCAAGCTTATAGGGACTAGCAGCAACACCGGGGAGCTGTTTTTT	CASSIKLIGTSSNTGELFF
TRBV28	16	.	.	TRBJ1-5	TGTGCCAGCAGTCCGTGGACCGGGACGGATAATCAGCCCCAGCATTTT	CASSPWTGTDNQPQHF
TRBV9	16	once	TRBD1	TRBJ2-6	TGTGCCAGCAGCCCGGGACAGGGAGCTGGGGCCAACGTCCTGACTTTC	CASSPGQGAGANVLTF